Detailed here is one TCR beta chain. These data belong to a study of T cell changes during pregnancy in multiple sclerosis. The data were produced by immunoSEQ multiplex PCR, yet TCRdb's version contains in-frame clones alone and is incomplete. The sample yields roughly 75,000 clones, about 93% seen once. The CDR3 totals 15 residues. Deletions cut 3 bases from V and 5 bases from J, with 17 bases between. Per germline, CDR1 SGDLS and CDR2 YYNGEE. Specimen: peripheral blood, collected after pregnancy. The rearrangement uses TRBV9 and TRBJ2-5; weak D call: TRBD1 (7 bases). The TCR sequence derives from a female donor in good health, enrolled as a control in a pregnancy study. CDR3 coding DNA: TGTGCCAGCAGCGCCCAGGGGGACTCGCATGAGACCCAGTACTTC. Protein sequence: CASSAQGDSHETQYF.